A single TCR beta chain is shown here with its context. The sample belongs to a study of technical replicates of blood from several donors. Sequenced by immunoSEQ multiplex PCR; TCRdb stores in-frame clones only, minus some. The sample yields over 90,000 clones, about 96% seen once. V was cut by 2 bases and J by 4 bases, with 12 bases left in between. The length of the CDR3 is 14 residues. Germline V gene sequence: CDR1 SGHDT, CDR2 YYEEEE. Input material: T cells isolated from PBMCs. The sequence came from a human donor in good health. This sequence joins TRBV5-6 and TRBJ1-2, with a tentative D call TRBD1 (5 bases). CDR3 sequence: CASSLVDSFYGYTF. The CDR3 bases are TGTGCCAGCAGCTTAGTTGACAGTTTCTATGGCTACACCTTC. Variable domain in full (rest from reference TRBV5-6 and TRBJ1-2): DAGVTQSPTHLIKTRGQQVTLRCSPKSGHDTVSWYQQALGQGPQFIFQYYEEEERQRGNFPDRFSGHQFPNYSSELNVNALLLGDSALYLCASSLVDSFYGYTFGSGTRLTVV.